This is a list of T cell receptor beta chains from one sample in a study of T cell changes during pregnancy in multiple sclerosis. The assay was immunoSEQ multiplex PCR, and TCRdb's table has in-frame clones only and misses some. The sample lists approximately 40,000 clones; 80% to 90% were seen once. Sample: CD4+ T cells from peripheral blood mononuclear cells, taken in the first trimester of pregnancy. The receptors here all came from a female donor with multiple sclerosis, enrolled in a pregnancy study. Each CDR3 is given with its conserved first and last residue. The D gene is left open where the match is weak.

>.|TRBV27|TRBJ1-5
CASSSLEASNQPQHF
TGTGCCAGCAGCTCTCTCGAGGCTAGCAATCAGCCCCAGCATTTT
>.|TRBV5-1|TRBJ1-1
CASSLEFGSEAFF
TGCGCCAGCAGCTTGGAATTCGGGTCAGAAGCTTTCTTT
>.|TRBV10-1|TRBJ1-1
CASSGAMSTEAFF
TGCGCCAGCAGTGGGGCTATGAGCACTGAAGCTTTCTTT
>.|TRBV7-3|TRBJ2-5
CASSLTNQGGRETQYF
TGTGCCAGCAGCTTAACTAACCAGGGTGGGCGGGAGACCCAGTACTTC
>TRBD2|TRBV18|TRBJ2-1
CASSPPMGGRGDEQFF
TGTGCCAGCTCACCACCAATGGGCGGGAGGGGCGATGAGCAGTTCTTC
>.|TRBV18|TRBJ2-7
CASSPPHIFDEQYF
TGTGCCAGCTCACCACCTCACATTTTCGACGAGCAGTACTTC
>TRBD1|TRBV5-1|TRBJ2-5
CASSGGTGLGETQYF
TGCGCCAGCAGCGGGGGGACAGGGCTGGGAGAGACCCAGTACTTC
>TRBD2|TRBV9|TRBJ2-1
CASSVLPLAGEGRPYNEQFF
TGTGCCAGCAGCGTACTCCCTCTAGCGGGAGAAGGAAGGCCCTACAATGAGCAGTTCTTC
>TRBD1|TRBV5-1|TRBJ2-3
CASSLAGQSLGDTQYF
TGCGCCAGCAGCTTGGCGGGACAGTCTTTAGGGGATACGCAGTATTTT
>.|TRBV19|TRBJ1-1
CASSTQMNTEAFF
TGTGCCAGTAGTACTCAGATGAACACTGAAGCTTTCTTT
>.|TRBV7-2|TRBJ2-7
CASSRLGGNSYEQYF
TGTGCCAGCAGCCGATTAGGCGGCAACTCCTACGAGCAGTACTTC
>TRBD1|TRBV5-1|TRBJ2-7
CASSINTGDWYEQYF
TGCGCCAGCAGCATTAACACAGGGGATTGGTACGAGCAGTACTTC
>.|TRBV19|TRBJ1-1
CASRLARGTEAFF
TGTGCCAGTAGGTTGGCCAGGGGCACTGAAGCTTTCTTT